The 14 T cell receptor beta chains below come from one sample, sequenced in a study of breast tumors, draining lymph nodes, adjacent tissues. Each CDR3 protein gets one entry after TCRdb re-called the multiplex PCR reads with MiXCR. This table has about 140,000 distinct CDR3 sequences, 30% to 35% appearing once. Breast cancer patients provided tissue from their axillary draining lymph nodes. The specimen was axillary lymph node tissue. The receptors shown here come from a female donor with breast cancer. Some clones in this sample may be carry-over from other donors' samples.

The rearrangement links TRBV7-8 to TRBJ1-1; TRBD1 might be the D (5 bases). CDR3 size: 15 residues. The germline V and J ends were trimmed by 4 bases and 0 bases, with 12 bases remaining between them. The germline V gene encodes CDR1 SGHVS and CDR2 FQNEAQ. In DNA, the CDR3 is TGTGCCAGCAGCTACACCGGGACTATGAACACTGAAGCTTTCTTT. Translated, it gives CASSYTGTMNTEAFF. The whole variable domain, filled in from reference TRBV7-8 and TRBJ1-1, reads GAGVSQSPRYKVAKRGQDVALRCDPISGHVSLFWYQQALGQGPEFLTYFQNEAQLDKSGLPSDRFFAERPEGSVSTLKIQRTQQEDSAVYLCASSYTGTMNTEAFFGQGTRLTVV.

This clonotype was picked up many times. The V gene is TRBV5-8, the J gene TRBJ1-6; weak D call: TRBD1 (6 bases). CDR3 length: 16 amino acids. V lost 4 bases and J 10 bases, leaving 21 bases between the germline ends. Germline V gene lookup returns CDR1 SGHTS and CDR2 YDEGEE. The CDR3 DNA reads as TGTGCCAGCAGCCACGGGGGCGGGGCGAGATACTCACCCCTCCACTTT. Residues: CASSHGGGARYSPLHF.

The J gene is TRBJ1-2, the V gene TRBV12-3 or TRBV12-4; 8 nucleotides align to TRBD1. The J segment lost 4 bases and the V segment lost 3 bases, leaving 4 bases of the junction unmatched. The CDR3 has 14 residues. DNA for the CDR3: TGTGCCAGCAGTTTCACCGGGACAGGCTATGGCTACACCTTC. This encodes CASSFTGTGYGYTF.

This clonotype was seen many times. This chain joins TRBV2 and TRBJ2-7, with 8 bases identical to TRBD2. CDR1 is SNHLY and CDR2 is FYNNEI in the germline V gene. Trimming cost V 6 bases and J 5 bases; bases outside gene matches: 6. CDR3 length: 13 residues. CDR3 nucleotide sequence: TGTGCCAGCAGGCGGGGGGTTGGGGACGAGCAGTACTTC. Encoded protein: CASRRGVGDEQYF. Filled out from reference TRBV2 and TRBJ2-7, the complete variable domain reads EPEVTQTPSHQVTQMGQEVILRCVPISNHLYFYWYRQILGQKVEFLVSFYNNEISEKSEIFDDQFSVERPDGSNFTLKIRSTKLEDSAMYFCASRRGVGDEQYFGPGTRLTVT.

CDR3 sequence (DNA): TGCAGTGCAGTTAAGGGATACACCTTC. Translated, it gives CSAVKGYTF. V and J are TRBV20-1 and TRBJ1-2, with unresolved D. The CDR3 loop spans 9 amino acids. Per germline, CDR1 DFQATT and CDR2 SNEGSKA (reference sequence). V was cut by 6 bases and J by 11 bases, with 10 bases left in between.

This clonotype was counted at least ten times. This sequence joins TRBV2 and TRBJ2-4; D may be TRBD2 (5 bases). The CDR3 consists of 13 residues. Germline loops: CDR1 SNHLY, CDR2 FYNNEI. V was clipped by 8 bases and J by 1 base, with 9 bases between them. The CDR3 sequence is CASYGGAKNIQYF. The CDR3, as DNA: TGTGCCAGCTATGGAGGTGCCAAAAACATTCAGTACTTC.

With respect to this clonotype: Being one base from a much bigger clone, this may be a read error. The chain is built from TRBV20-1 and TRBJ1-5; D is unclear. The length of the CDR3 is 14 residues. The germline gives CDR1 DFQATT, CDR2 SNEGSKA (reference sequence). The V gene lost 0 bases and the J gene lost 9 bases, with 15 bases spanning the gap. The CDR3 sequence: CSAREGWLDPPQHF. The DNA of the CDR3 is TGCAGTGCTAGAGAAGGGTGGTTAGATCCGCCCCAGCATTTT.

This clonotype was detected ten times or more. The CDR3 DNA follows: TGTGCCTGGAGTTTCAGCGGGGGGGGCGCTACGCAGTATTTT. Translated, it gives CAWSFSGGGATQYF. V usage is TRBV30 and J usage is TRBJ2-3; 10 bases match TRBD2. Germline V gives CDR1 GTSNPN, CDR2 SVGIG (reference sequence). This CDR3 has 14 amino acids. Germline trimming cut 2 bases from V and 8 bases from J; bases unmatched to any gene: 7.

V and J are TRBV20-1 and TRBJ2-3, with 14 bases matching TRBD2. With 6 bases clipped from V and 6 bases from J, the junction kept 14 bases outside the gene matches. In germline, CDR1 is DFQATT, CDR2 SNEGSKA (reference sequence). The CDR3 contains 17 residues. The CDR3 loop is CSALPGLAGGVGDTQYF. DNA of the CDR3: TGCAGTGCCCTCCCCGGACTAGCGGGAGGAGTGGGGGATACGCAGTATTTT.

This clonotype was seen at least ten times. V gene TRBV28 combines with J gene TRBJ1-4; TRBD1 agrees at 7 bases. Per germline, CDR1 MDHEN and CDR2 SYDVKM. J lost 7 bases, V lost 6 bases, and 11 bases had no gene match. This CDR3 has 15 residues. DNA of the CDR3: TGTGCCAGCAGATCCCCCAACAGGGGACGTGAAAAACTGTTTTTT. This codes for CASRSPNRGREKLFF.

This clonotype was counted at least ten times. The chain recombines TRBV2 with TRBJ2-7; 9 bases map to TRBD1. Germline CDR1 SNHLY, CDR2 FYNNEI. After removal of 1 base from V and 3 bases from J, the junction contained 1 base not matched to a gene. The CDR3 has 14 amino acids. The CDR3 reads CASSEGDRVYEQYF. In DNA form, the CDR3 reads TGTGCCAGCAGTGAAGGGGACAGGGTCTACGAGCAGTACTTC.

This clonotype has at least ten counts. This could be a read error, since a much larger clone is one nucleotide away. This chain joins TRBV20-1 and TRBJ1-3; tentatively, D is TRBD1 (5 bases). This CDR3 is built from 15 residues. Germline V CDR1 and CDR2: DFQATT, SNEGSKA (reference sequence). V lost 3 bases, J lost 6 bases, and 18 bases lay in between. In DNA, the CDR3 is TGCAGTGCTAGGCCCCCGGGACTCACTGCAAACACCATATATTTT. Protein: CSARPPGLTANTIYF.

This clonotype was observed at least ten times. The chain combines TRBV24-1 with TRBJ2-1; D possibly corresponds to TRBD1 (6 bases). V gave up 4 bases and J gave up 9 bases, with 15 bases separating them. This CDR3 is built from 14 residues. Germline loops: CDR1 KGHDR, CDR2 SFDVKD. The CDR3 loop reads CATSEGTGYREQFF. CDR3 sequence (DNA): TGTGCCACCAGTGAGGGAACAGGGTATCGTGAGCAGTTCTTC.

Concerning this clonotype itself: A much larger clone differs from this one at a single base, so this may be a read error. V gene TRBV11-3 combines with J gene TRBJ1-2, with D hard to call. Between the trimmed V and J ends, which lost 0 bases and 6 bases, there was a span of 17 bases. Germline CDR1 and CDR2: SGHNT and YENEEA. The CDR3 covers 16 residues. The CDR3 is CASSLDRRALDHGYTF. The CDR3 DNA follows: TGTGCCAGCAGCTTAGATCGTCGGGCTTTGGATCATGGCTACACCTTC.